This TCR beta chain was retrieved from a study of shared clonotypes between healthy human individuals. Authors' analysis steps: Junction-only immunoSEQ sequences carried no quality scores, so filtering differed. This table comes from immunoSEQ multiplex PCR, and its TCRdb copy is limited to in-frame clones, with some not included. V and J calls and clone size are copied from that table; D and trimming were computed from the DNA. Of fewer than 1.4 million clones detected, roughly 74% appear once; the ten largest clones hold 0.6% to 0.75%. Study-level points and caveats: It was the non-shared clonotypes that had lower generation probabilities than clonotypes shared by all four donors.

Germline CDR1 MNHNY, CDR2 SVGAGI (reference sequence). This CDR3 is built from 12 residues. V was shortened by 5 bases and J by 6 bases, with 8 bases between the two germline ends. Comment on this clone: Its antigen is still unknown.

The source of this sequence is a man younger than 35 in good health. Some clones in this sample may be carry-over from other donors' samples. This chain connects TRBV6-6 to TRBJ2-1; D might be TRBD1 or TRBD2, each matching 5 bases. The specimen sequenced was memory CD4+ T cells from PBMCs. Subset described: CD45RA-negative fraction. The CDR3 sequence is CASSGDLNEQFF. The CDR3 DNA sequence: TGTGCCAGCAGTGGGGACCTCAATGAGCAGTTCTTC.